The 10 T cell receptor beta chains below come from one sample, sequenced in a study of T cell responses to AZD1222 COVID-19 vaccine. Profiling relied on immunoSEQ multiplex PCR, and the TCRdb table lists in-frame clones only, not all of them. The data contain around 130,000 clones, 91% of them singletons. This material consisted of peripheral blood, taken on day 0 of AZD1222 vaccination. The receptors here all came from an adult in good health.

The chain employs TRBV6-1 and TRBJ1-1; D ambiguous. This CDR3 contains 12 residues. From germline, CDR1 is MNHNS and CDR2 SASEGT. Trimming stripped 1 base from V and 5 bases from J, with 5 bases between. The CDR3 sequence: CASSEGGTEAFF. CDR3 nucleotide sequence: TGTGCCAGCAGTGAAGGGGGAACTGAAGCTTTCTTT.

CDR3: CASSPLAGSYNEQFF. DNA for the CDR3: TGTGCCAGCAGCCCCCTAGCGGGCTCCTACAATGAGCAGTTCTTC. The V and J genes are TRBV7-8 and TRBJ2-1, with 8 bases that match TRBD2. The CDR3 runs 15 residues. V shed 5 bases and J 0 bases; nucleotides not matched to a gene: 3. Germline CDR1 reads SGHVS; CDR2 reads FQNEAQ.

This chain connects TRBV13 to TRBJ2-1; D is possibly TRBD1 or TRBD2 (5 bases each). V was clipped by 5 bases and J by 7 bases, with 18 bases between them. Germline V gene data show CDR1 as PRHDT and CDR2 as FYEKMQ (reference sequence). This CDR3 comprises 15 residues. The CDR3 here is CASSPGPGLGNEQFF. The CDR3 nucleotides are TGTGCCAGCAGCCCGGGACCTGGGTTAGGGAATGAGCAGTTCTTC.

The chain is built from TRBV5-1 and TRBJ1-1; no clear D gene. The CDR3 runs 14 residues. Trimming pared 0 bases from V and 3 bases from J, leaving 9 bases between. Germline V CDR1 and CDR2: SGHRS, YFSETQ. DNA for the CDR3: TGCGCCAGCAGCTTGGGACCACGCGACACTGAAGCTTTCTTT. The encoded protein is CASSLGPRDTEAFF.

This CDR3 is CARDPVVRQGAVNSPLHF. As DNA, the CDR3 is TGCGCCAGAGACCCCGTCGTGAGACAGGGGGCCGTTAATTCACCCCTCCACTTT. The V gene is TRBV10-1, the J gene TRBJ1-6; 10 positions agree with TRBD1. The V gene's germline CDR1 is WNHNN and CDR2 SYGVQD (reference sequence). V lost 9 bases and J lost 6; bases outside the gene matches: 17. The CDR3 spans 18 residues.

Only one count was recorded for this clone. The rearrangement links TRBV7-9 to TRBJ2-6; no reliable D call. V was trimmed by 2 bases and J by 2 bases, leaving 1 base between them. Germline V gives CDR1 SEHNR, CDR2 FQNEAQ (reference sequence). This CDR3 spans 13 amino acids. The DNA for the CDR3 is TGTGCCAGCAGCTTAACTGGGGCCAACGTCCTGACTTTC. Its translation is CASSLTGANVLTF.

With regard to this clone: An end of the junction differs from the germline gene, which may be a read error. The chain carries TRBV12-3 or TRBV12-4 and TRBJ1-2; unclear D gene. The CDR3 spans 11 residues. Here the CDR3 reads CASSLKGSGGF. In nucleotides, the CDR3 is TGTGCCAGCAGTTTAAAGGGATCGGGCGGCTTC.

The gene calls are TRBV29-1 and TRBJ1-4; D call uncertain. The CDR3 covers 12 residues. Trimming removed 4 bases at V and 3 bases at J, with 6 bases between. The germline gives CDR1 SQVTM, CDR2 ANQGSEA. CDR3 nucleotides: TGCAGCGTTGTTGGAGCTAATGAAAAACTGTTTTTT. It yields the protein CSVVGANEKLFF.

The chain uses TRBV12-3 or TRBV12-4 and TRBJ2-1, with 7 bases aligning to TRBD2. With V trimmed by 7 bases and J by 7 bases, 7 bases remained unmatched. The CDR3 consists of 13 residues. CDR3 amino acids: CASIPTGGNEQFF. The DNA for the CDR3 is TGTGCCAGCATTCCCACGGGGGGAAATGAGCAGTTCTTC.

CDR3 sequence (DNA): TGTGCCAGCAGCTCGACAGGCTCCTATGGCTACACCTTC. This codes for CASSSTGSYGYTF. The chain is built from TRBV13 and TRBJ1-2; tentative D call: TRBD1 (6 bases). Looked up from germline, CDR1 is PRHDT and CDR2 is FYEKMQ (reference sequence). The CDR3 sequence is 13 residues long. The V end was cut by 4 bases, the J end by 4 bases, with 10 bases between. The whole variable domain, filled in from reference TRBV13 and TRBJ1-2, reads AAGVIQSPRHLIKEKRETATLKCYPIPRHDTVYWYQQGPGQDPQFLISFYEKMQSDKGSIPDRFSAQQFSDYHSELNMSSLELGDSALYFCASSSTGSYGYTFGSGTRLTVV.